The clone carrying this TCR beta chain was seen only once. The antigen remains undetermined. This sample was included in a study of T cell responses to AZD1222 COVID-19 vaccine. Findings and limits, study-wide: White British donors predominated, females outnumbered males, and clonal diversity was possibly underestimated. Of the AZD1222 recipients, only 5 or 6 were seropositive at baseline. The study found Spike-specific TCR breadth and depth rose after two AZD1222 doses.

Sequencing was performed with immunoSEQ multiplex PCR; in TCRdb, only in-frame clones are kept and a portion is missing. This sample carries under 150,000 clones, around 89% of them seen once, and the ten largest clones take approximately 6.9%. The V gene's germline CDR1 is MDHEN and CDR2 SYDVKM. The CDR3 has 15 amino acids. Trimming took 5 bases from V and 7 from J; bases not matched to a gene: 8. The source is an adult who received the AZD1222 COVID-19 vaccine. The sequencing here drew on peripheral blood, taken 28 days after the second AZD1222 dose. This chain connects TRBV28 to TRBJ1-4, with 9 nucleotides matching TRBD1. CDR3 loop: CASSAHGTGFEKLFF. Written as DNA, the CDR3 is TGTGCCAGCAGTGCTCACGGGACAGGGTTTGAAAAACTGTTTTTT.